This T cell receptor (beta chain) was profiled in a study of T cells in Graves' hyperthyroidism and ophthalmopathy. The wider study: Once the initial diagnosis was made, peripheral blood was obtained before any treatment.

Trimming removed 2 bases from V and 4 bases from J; junction bases left unmatched: 5. The CDR3 spans 14 residues. CDR1 is DFQATT and CDR2 is SNEGSKA in the germline V gene (reference sequence). Hyperthyroidism patients were newly diagnosed, had disease duration under 2 months, and were aged 18 to 65 years. Notes on the study in general: Stable hyperthyroidism was separated from ophthalmopathy by a model based on 13 V-J features.

This clonotype was recorded a few times. Its antigen is currently unknown. Amplification of TCR beta CDR3 regions was performed using RNA transcripts as template. Initially, a first-round RT-PCR of the TCR CDR3 employed the HTBI primer set. TCRdb analysed the multiplex PCR reads with MiXCR anew, one entry per CDR3 protein. The table records about 710,000 distinct CDR3 sequences, about 17% of them present only once. Material for sequencing was blood. The rearrangement uses TRBV20-1 and TRBJ2-1; 7 bases line up with TRBD2. The TCR originated in a man aged 18 to 30 with Graves' hyperthyroidism. CDR3 amino acids: CSARRSSGYNEQFF. The CDR3 DNA reads as TGCAGTGCTAGAAGGTCTAGCGGATACAATGAGCAGTTCTTC.